One sample yielded the 20 T cell receptor beta chains listed below, sequenced in a study of shared clonotypes between healthy human individuals. Measured with immunoSEQ multiplex PCR; TCRdb has only the in-frame clones, and not every one. This table has about a million clones, about 76% appearing once. The sample taken for sequencing was memory CD4+ T cells sorted from blood. Subset reported: CD45RA-negative fraction. The receptor set was obtained from a young man in good health.

The gene calls are TRBV2 and TRBJ2-7, with D possibly TRBD2 on 6 matching bases. CDR3 length: 12 residues. Looked up from germline, CDR1 is SNHLY and CDR2 is FYNNEI. The V end lost 3 bases, the J end lost 8 bases, and 11 bases lay between the germline ends. The CDR3 protein is CASSDGGYQQYF. For the CDR3, the DNA is TGTGCCAGCAGTGACGGGGGTTATCAGCAGTACTTC.

The V and J genes are TRBV5-5 and TRBJ2-2; perhaps D is TRBD1 or TRBD2 (5 bases each). V lost 0 bases and J lost 1, with 13 bases in between. The germline V gene encodes CDR1 SGHKS and CDR2 YYEKEE (reference sequence). CDR3 length: 17 residues. The CDR3, as DNA: TGTGCCAGCAGCTTGGACGCCATGGGGGTGAACACCGGGGAGCTGTTTTTT. It translates to CASSLDAMGVNTGELFF.

J is TRBJ2-5 and V is TRBV2; D is perhaps TRBD2 (7 bases). V was clipped by 4 bases and J by 5 bases, with 14 bases between them. Germline V gene data show CDR1 as SNHLY and CDR2 as FYNNEI. The CDR3 has 14 amino acids. Here the CDR3 reads CASSGGGAQETQYF. The CDR3, as DNA: TGTGCCAGCAGTGGAGGGGGGGCGCAGGAGACCCAGTACTTC.

Only a few counts were recorded for this clone. The chain combines TRBV30 with TRBJ2-1, with D possibly being TRBD1 or TRBD2 (6 bases each). V was pared by 6 bases and J by 2 bases, with 20 bases between. The CDR3 has 16 residues. Germline loops: CDR1 GTSNPN, CDR2 SVGIG (reference sequence). The CDR3 here is CACPRGVGGPYNEQFF. The CDR3, as DNA: TGTGCCTGCCCCCGCGGGGTTGGGGGGCCCTACAATGAGCAGTTCTTC.

The chain links TRBV10-3 to TRBJ2-5; D gene ambiguous. Trimming took off 0 bases at V and 4 bases at J, with 12 bases between the two ends. Germline V lookup: CDR1 ENHRY, CDR2 SYGVKD. The CDR3 sequence is 15 residues long. The CDR3 DNA reads TGTGCCATCAGTGAGTCGGCAACTCTTAGAGAGACCCAGTACTTC. Amino acids: CAISESATLRETQYF.

The genes are TRBV7-2 and TRBJ2-7; 8 positions match TRBD2. With 3 bases clipped from V and 5 bases from J, the junction kept 9 bases outside the gene matches. Germline assignment: CDR1 SGHTA and CDR2 FQGNSA. The CDR3 contains 15 residues. CDR3 loop: CASSLAAGVSDEQYF. CDR3 DNA sequence: TGTGCCAGCAGCTTGGCAGCGGGAGTATCGGACGAGCAGTACTTC.

This rearrangement joins TRBV7-2 to TRBJ2-7; 12 bases agree with TRBD2. Germline trimming cut 4 bases from V and 2 bases from J; bases unmatched to any gene: 6. CDR3 length equals 16 residues. The germline V gene has CDR1 SGHTA and CDR2 FQGNSA. The CDR3 nucleotides read TGTGCCAGCAGCTGGCGACTAGCGGGGGCTACCTACGAGCAGTACTTC. This encodes CASSWRLAGATYEQYF.

This chain joins TRBV9 and TRBJ2-7; D is uncertain. The V gene lost 6 bases and the J gene lost 6 bases, with 7 bases spanning the gap. The germline gives CDR1 SGDLS, CDR2 YYNGEE. The CDR3 covers 10 residues. As DNA, the CDR3 is TGTGCCAGCACTCCAGGCGAGCAGTACTTC. It specifies CASTPGEQYF. The full variable domain, completed using reference TRBV9 and TRBJ2-7, is DSGVTQTPKHLITATGQRVTLRCSPRSGDLSVYWYQQSLDQGLQFLIQYYNGEERAKGNILERFSAQQFPDLHSELNLSSLELGDSALYFCASTPGEQYFGPGTRLTVT.

Only a few counts were recorded for this clone. A read error may be the cause here, since a much bigger clone is one base away. Distinct nucleotide sequences in the sample also encode this CDR3. The rearrangement uses TRBV25-1 and TRBJ1-1; D gene uncertain. There are 11 residues in the CDR3. Germline V gives CDR1 MGHDK, CDR2 SYGVNS. V lost 5 bases to trimming and J lost 1 base, with 2 bases between them. CDR3 DNA: TGTGCCAGCAGTCGGAACACTGAAGCTTTCTTT. This encodes CASSRNTEAFF.

The table lists this clone with a few counts. Different DNA sequences within this sample yield the same CDR3. The J gene is TRBJ1-6, the V gene TRBV11-2, with 8 positions matching TRBD1. This CDR3 contains 14 residues. Per the germline V gene, CDR1 is SGHAT and CDR2 is FQNNGV. V trimming: 4 bases; J trimming: 8 bases; junction bases outside the gene matches: 4. The CDR3 nucleotides read TGTGCCAGCAGCTCCGGACAGGGTCATTCACCCCTCCACTTT. Amino acid sequence: CASSSGQGHSPLHF.

The CDR3 region is CASSRGPPGQVARSNQPQHF. CDR3 DNA sequence: TGTGCCAGCAGCCGAGGCCCTCCGGGACAGGTGGCGAGAAGCAATCAGCCCCAGCATTTT. This chain joins TRBV7-8 and TRBJ1-5, with 8 nucleotides matching TRBD1. The CDR3 loop spans 20 amino acids. Per the germline V gene, CDR1 is SGHVS and CDR2 is FQNEAQ. Trimming removed 5 bases from V and 1 base from J; junction bases left unmatched: 19.

The chain combines TRBV28 with TRBJ2-5; unclear D gene. The CDR3 runs to 15 residues. Germline V gives CDR1 MDHEN, CDR2 SYDVKM. V dropped 2 bases and J dropped 4 bases, with 14 bases sitting between them. CDR3 in amino acids: CASSLARNLRETQYF. The CDR3 nucleotides read TGTGCCAGCAGTTTAGCCAGGAACCTCCGAGAGACCCAGTACTTC.

This chain connects TRBV11-2 to TRBJ2-5; 11 bases fit TRBD1. The germline V gene encodes CDR1 SGHAT and CDR2 FQNNGV. After removal of 4 bases from V and 5 bases from J, the junction contained 9 bases not matched to a gene. The CDR3 length is 16 residues. In nucleotides, the CDR3 is TGTGCCAGCAGCTCCTCGGACAGGGGGCAAGGGGAGACCCAGTACTTC. Translating it yields CASSSSDRGQGETQYF.

This clone was seen only once. This is likely a read error, given that the CDR3 carries no conserved phenylalanine or tryptophan at its end. The rearrangement joins TRBV6-5 to TRBJ2-7; 8 bases match TRBD1. V shed 7 bases, J shed 5 bases, and the junction held 13 bases outside the gene matches. Germline-derived CDR1 and CDR2 are MNHEY and SVGAGI. CDR3 length equals 15 residues. CDR3: CASIPPPGGRDEQYL. CDR3 nucleotide sequence: TGTGCCAGCATTCCCCCGCCAGGGGGCAGGGACGAGCAGTACCTC.

This clone was detected only once. This chain uses TRBV7-6 with TRBJ2-4, with 7 bases matching TRBD2. The germline V gene encodes CDR1 SGHVS and CDR2 FNYEAQ. Unmatched junction bases numbered 4, after V lost 0 bases and J lost 5 bases. This CDR3 spans 15 amino acids. The DNA of the CDR3 is TGTGCCAGCAGCTTAGCGCTTAGCGGGCAAAACATTCAGTACTTC. Translated, it gives CASSLALSGQNIQYF.

This rearrangement joins TRBV9 to TRBJ2-7, with a weak D call TRBD1 (6 bases). Germline CDR1 is SGDLS and CDR2 is YYNGEE. The CDR3 length is 15 residues. V lost 0 bases, J lost 2 bases, and 12 bases lay in between. The CDR3 spells CASSVEAGAAYEQYF. CDR3 bases: TGTGCCAGCAGCGTAGAGGCAGGGGCCGCCTACGAGCAGTACTTC.

The rearrangement links TRBV4-1 to TRBJ2-5, with 8 bases that match TRBD1. The CDR3 runs 15 residues. Germline V gives CDR1 MGHRA, CDR2 YSYEKL. V gave up 4 bases and J gave up 4 bases; unmatched junction bases: 8. The CDR3 sequence is CASSPRDRRGETQYF. The CDR3 bases are TGCGCCAGCAGCCCCCGGGACAGGAGGGGAGAGACCCAGTACTTC.

In its sample, this clone was seen once. In nucleotides, the CDR3 is TGTGCCAGCAGCGTACTTGGACTGCCGACGGGCGAGCAGTACTTC. This sequence encodes CASSVLGLPTGEQYF. The J gene is TRBJ2-7, the V gene TRBV9; a possible D gene is TRBD2 (5 bases). Germline V lookup: CDR1 SGDLS, CDR2 YYNGEE. Trimming pared 1 base from V and 6 bases from J, leaving 17 bases between. The CDR3 has 15 residues.

The chain couples TRBV27 to TRBJ2-1; D call uncertain. Trimming cost V 0 bases and J 8 bases, with 11 bases left between them. This CDR3 is built from 14 residues. From germline, CDR1 is MNHEY and CDR2 SMNVEV (reference sequence). The CDR3 nucleotides are TGTGCCAGCAGTTTATCGAGTGCGGTTTATGAGCAGTTCTTC. This translates into CASSLSSAVYEQFF.

The chain is built from TRBV18 and TRBJ2-5, with TRBD1 as a possible D gene (6 bases). Trimming pared 1 base from V and 5 bases from J, leaving 14 bases between. Germline V gives CDR1 KGHSH, CDR2 LQKENI. The CDR3 is made up of 15 amino acids. The CDR3 region is CASSPLAGVRETQYF. DNA for the CDR3: TGTGCCAGCTCACCACTCGCAGGGGTTAGGGAGACCCAGTACTTC.